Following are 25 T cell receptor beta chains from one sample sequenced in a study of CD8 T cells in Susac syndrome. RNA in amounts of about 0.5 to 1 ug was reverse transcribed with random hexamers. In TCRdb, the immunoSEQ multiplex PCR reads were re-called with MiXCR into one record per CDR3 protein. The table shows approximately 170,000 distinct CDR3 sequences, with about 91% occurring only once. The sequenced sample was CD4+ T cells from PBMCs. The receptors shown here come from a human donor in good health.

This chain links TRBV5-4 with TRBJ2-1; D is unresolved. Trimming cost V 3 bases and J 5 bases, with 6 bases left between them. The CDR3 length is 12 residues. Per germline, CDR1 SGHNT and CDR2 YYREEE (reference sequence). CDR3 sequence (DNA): TGTGCCAGCAGCTCGTGGGACAATGAGCAGTTCTTC. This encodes CASSSWDNEQFF.

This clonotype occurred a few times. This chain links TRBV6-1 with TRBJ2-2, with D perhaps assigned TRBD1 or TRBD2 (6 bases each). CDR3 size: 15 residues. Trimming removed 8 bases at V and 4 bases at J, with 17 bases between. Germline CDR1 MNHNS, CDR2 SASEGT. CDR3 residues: CASRQRRGSTGELFF. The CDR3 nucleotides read TGTGCCAGCCGACAAAGGAGGGGGAGCACCGGGGAGCTGTTTTTT.

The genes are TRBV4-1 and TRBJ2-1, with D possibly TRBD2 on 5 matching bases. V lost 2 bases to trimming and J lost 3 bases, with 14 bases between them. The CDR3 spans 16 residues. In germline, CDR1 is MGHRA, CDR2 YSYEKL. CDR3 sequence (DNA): TGCGCCAGCAGCCAATCCCTAGCAGAGGGCTACAATGAGCAGTTCTTC. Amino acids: CASSQSLAEGYNEQFF.

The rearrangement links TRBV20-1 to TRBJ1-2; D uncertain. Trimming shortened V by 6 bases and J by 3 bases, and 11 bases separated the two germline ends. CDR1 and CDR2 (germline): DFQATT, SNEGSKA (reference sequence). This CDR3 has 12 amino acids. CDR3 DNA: TGCAGTGCGGCGTATGCCGACTATGGCTACACCTTC. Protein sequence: CSAAYADYGYTF.

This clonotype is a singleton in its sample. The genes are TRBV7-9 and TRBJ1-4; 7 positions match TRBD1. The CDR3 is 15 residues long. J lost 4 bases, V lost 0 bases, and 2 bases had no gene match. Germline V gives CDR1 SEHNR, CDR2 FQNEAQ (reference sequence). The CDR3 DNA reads TGTGCCAGCAGCTTAGCCGGGACAGTTAATGAAAAACTGTTTTTT. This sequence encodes CASSLAGTVNEKLFF.

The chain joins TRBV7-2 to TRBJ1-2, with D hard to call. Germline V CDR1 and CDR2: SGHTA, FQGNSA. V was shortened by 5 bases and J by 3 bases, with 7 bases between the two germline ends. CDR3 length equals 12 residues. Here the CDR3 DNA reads TGTGCCAGCAGCCCGATGGACTATGGCTACACCTTC. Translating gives CASSPMDYGYTF.

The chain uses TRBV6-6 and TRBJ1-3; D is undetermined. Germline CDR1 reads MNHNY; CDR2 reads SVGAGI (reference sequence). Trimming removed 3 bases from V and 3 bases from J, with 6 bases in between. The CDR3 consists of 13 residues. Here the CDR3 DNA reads TGTGCCAGCAGTTATGACGGTGGAAACACCATATATTTT. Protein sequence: CASSYDGGNTIYF.

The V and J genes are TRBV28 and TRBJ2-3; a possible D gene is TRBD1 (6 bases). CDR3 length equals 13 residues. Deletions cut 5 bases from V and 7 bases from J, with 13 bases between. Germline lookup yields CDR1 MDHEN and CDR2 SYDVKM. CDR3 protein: CASSQRTENTQYF. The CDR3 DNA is TGTGCCAGCAGTCAAAGGACAGAGAATACGCAGTATTTT.

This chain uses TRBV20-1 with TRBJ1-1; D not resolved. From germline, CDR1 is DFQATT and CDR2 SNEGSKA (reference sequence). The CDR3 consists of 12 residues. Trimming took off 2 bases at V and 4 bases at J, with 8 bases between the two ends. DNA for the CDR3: TGCAGTGCTAGATGGAGCCTCACTGAAGCTTTCTTT. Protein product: CSARWSLTEAFF.

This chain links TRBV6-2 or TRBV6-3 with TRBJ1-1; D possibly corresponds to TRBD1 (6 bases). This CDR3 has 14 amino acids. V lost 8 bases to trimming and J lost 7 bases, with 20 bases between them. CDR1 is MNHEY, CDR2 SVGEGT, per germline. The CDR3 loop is CASGPYRAGGEAFF. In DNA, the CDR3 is TGTGCCAGCGGACCGTACAGGGCCGGTGGTGAAGCTTTCTTT.

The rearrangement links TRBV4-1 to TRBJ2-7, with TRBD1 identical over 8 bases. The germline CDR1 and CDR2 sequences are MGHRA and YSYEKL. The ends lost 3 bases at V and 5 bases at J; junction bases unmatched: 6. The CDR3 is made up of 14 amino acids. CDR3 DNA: TGCGCCAGCAGCCATCGGGACAGGTACGACGAGCAGTACTTC. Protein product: CASSHRDRYDEQYF.

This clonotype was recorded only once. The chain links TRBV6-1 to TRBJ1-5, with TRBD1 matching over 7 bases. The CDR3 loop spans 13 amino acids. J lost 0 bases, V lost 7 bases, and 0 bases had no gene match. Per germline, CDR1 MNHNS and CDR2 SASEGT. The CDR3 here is CASTGGSNQPQHF. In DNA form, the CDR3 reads TGTGCCAGCACAGGGGGTAGCAATCAGCCCCAGCATTTT.

For the CDR3, the DNA is TGTGCCAGCACCGGGACAGGGGATGAAAAACTGTTTTTT. It specifies CASTGTGDEKLFF. V is TRBV6-5 and J is TRBJ1-4; 10 nucleotides line up with TRBD1. V was clipped by 7 bases and J by 6 bases; unmatched bases: 2. The CDR3 covers 13 residues. Germline loops: CDR1 MNHEY, CDR2 SVGAGI.

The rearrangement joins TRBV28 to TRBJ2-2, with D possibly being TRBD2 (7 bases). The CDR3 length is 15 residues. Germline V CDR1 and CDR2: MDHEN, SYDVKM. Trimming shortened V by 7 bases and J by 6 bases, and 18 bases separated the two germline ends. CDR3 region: CASTPRGAGAGELFF. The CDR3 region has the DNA TGTGCCAGCACCCCTCGGGGGGCCGGTGCCGGGGAGCTGTTTTTT.

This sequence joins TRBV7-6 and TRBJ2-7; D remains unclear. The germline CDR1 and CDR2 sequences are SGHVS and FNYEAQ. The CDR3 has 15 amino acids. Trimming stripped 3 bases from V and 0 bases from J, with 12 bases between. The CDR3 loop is CASSFEYGSSYEQYF. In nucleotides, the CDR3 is TGTGCCAGCAGCTTTGAGTACGGAAGCTCCTACGAGCAGTACTTC.

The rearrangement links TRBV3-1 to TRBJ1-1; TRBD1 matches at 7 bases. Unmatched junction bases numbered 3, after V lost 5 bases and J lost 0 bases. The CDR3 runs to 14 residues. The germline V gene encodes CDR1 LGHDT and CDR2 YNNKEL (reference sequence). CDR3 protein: CASSRGQLNTEAFF. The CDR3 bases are TGTGCCAGCAGCAGGGGACAGTTGAACACTGAAGCTTTCTTT.

The CDR3 sequence is CASSFRRGFTEAFF. CDR3 coding DNA: TGTGCCAGCAGTTTCCGGAGAGGGTTCACTGAAGCTTTCTTT. J is TRBJ1-1 and V is TRBV27; no firm D call. V lost 3 bases and J 4 bases, leaving 12 bases between the germline ends. CDR3 size: 14 residues. Germline V gives CDR1 MNHEY, CDR2 SMNVEV (reference sequence).

Here the CDR3 reads CASSLAGEYTGELFF. The CDR3, as DNA: TGCGCCAGCAGCTTGGCGGGCGAATACACCGGGGAGCTGTTTTTT. The J gene is TRBJ2-2, the V gene TRBV5-1; D not certain. Germline-derived CDR1 and CDR2 are SGHRS and YFSETQ. The CDR3 length is 15 residues. V gave up 0 bases and J gave up 3 bases, with 9 bases separating them.

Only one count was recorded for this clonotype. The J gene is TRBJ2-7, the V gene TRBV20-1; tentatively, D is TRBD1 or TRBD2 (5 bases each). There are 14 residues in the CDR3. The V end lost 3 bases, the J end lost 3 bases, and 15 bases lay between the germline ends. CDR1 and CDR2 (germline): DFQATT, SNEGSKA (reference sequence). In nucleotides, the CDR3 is TGCAGTGCTAGTTGGCTGGGACGGGTCTACGAGCAGTACTTC. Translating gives CSASWLGRVYEQYF.

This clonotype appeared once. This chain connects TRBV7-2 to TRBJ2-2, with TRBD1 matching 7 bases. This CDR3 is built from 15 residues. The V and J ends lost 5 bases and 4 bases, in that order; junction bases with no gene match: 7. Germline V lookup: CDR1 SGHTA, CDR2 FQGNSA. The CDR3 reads CASSRQGVATGELFF. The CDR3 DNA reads TGTGCCAGCAGCCGACAGGGAGTCGCCACCGGGGAGCTGTTTTTT.

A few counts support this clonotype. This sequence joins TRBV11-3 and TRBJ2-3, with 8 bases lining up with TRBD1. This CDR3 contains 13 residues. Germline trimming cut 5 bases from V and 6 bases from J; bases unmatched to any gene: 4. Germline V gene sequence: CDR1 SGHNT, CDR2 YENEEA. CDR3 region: CASSTRTGDTQYF. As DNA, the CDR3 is TGTGCCAGCAGCACCCGGACAGGGGATACGCAGTATTTT.

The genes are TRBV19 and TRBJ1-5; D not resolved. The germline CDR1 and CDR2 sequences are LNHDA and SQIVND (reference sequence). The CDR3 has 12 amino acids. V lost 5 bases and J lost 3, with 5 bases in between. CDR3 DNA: TGTGCCAGTAGTCCTTCCAATCAGCCCCAGCATTTT. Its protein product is CASSPSNQPQHF.

The CDR3 DNA sequence: TGCAGCACCCGACAGGGGATAGACACTGAAGCTTTCTTT. Encoded protein: CSTRQGIDTEAFF. V is TRBV29-1 and J is TRBJ1-1; 8 bases map to TRBD1. CDR1 is SQVTM, CDR2 ANQGSEA, per germline. V shed 8 bases and J 3 bases; nucleotides not matched to a gene: 8. The CDR3 covers 13 residues.

The CDR3 protein is CASSFRQSKAFF. Written as DNA, the CDR3 is TGTGCCAGCAGCTTCAGACAGTCCAAAGCTTTCTTT. The gene calls are TRBV5-6 and TRBJ1-1, with TRBD1 as a possible D gene (5 bases). Germline CDR1 reads SGHDT; CDR2 reads YYEEEE. V lost 2 bases to trimming and J lost 9 bases, with 11 bases between them. The CDR3 sequence is 12 residues long.

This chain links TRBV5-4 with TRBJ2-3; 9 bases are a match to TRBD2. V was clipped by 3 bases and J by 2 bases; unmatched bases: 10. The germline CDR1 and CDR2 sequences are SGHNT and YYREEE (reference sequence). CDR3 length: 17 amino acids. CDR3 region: CASSSGRSGRITDTQYF. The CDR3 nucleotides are TGTGCCAGCAGCTCCGGCCGCAGCGGGAGGATCACAGATACGCAGTATTTT.